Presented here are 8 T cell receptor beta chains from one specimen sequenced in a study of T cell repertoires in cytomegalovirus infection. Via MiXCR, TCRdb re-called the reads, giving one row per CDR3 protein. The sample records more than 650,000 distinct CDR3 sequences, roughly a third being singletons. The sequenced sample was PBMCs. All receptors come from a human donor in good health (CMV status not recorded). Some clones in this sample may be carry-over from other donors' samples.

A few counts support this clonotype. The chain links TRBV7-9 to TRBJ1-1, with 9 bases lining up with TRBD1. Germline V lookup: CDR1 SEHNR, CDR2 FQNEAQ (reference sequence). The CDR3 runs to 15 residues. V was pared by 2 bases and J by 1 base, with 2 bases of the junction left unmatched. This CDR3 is CASSLQTGGNTEAFF. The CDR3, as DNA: TGTGCCAGCAGCTTACAGACAGGGGGGAACACTGAAGCTTTCTTT.

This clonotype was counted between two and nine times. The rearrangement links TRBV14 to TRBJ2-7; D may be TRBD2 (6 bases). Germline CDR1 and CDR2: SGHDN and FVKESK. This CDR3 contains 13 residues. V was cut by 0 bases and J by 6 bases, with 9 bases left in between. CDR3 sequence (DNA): TGTGCCAGCAGCCAAGATACGGGAGCCGAGCAGTACTTC. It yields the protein CASSQDTGAEQYF.

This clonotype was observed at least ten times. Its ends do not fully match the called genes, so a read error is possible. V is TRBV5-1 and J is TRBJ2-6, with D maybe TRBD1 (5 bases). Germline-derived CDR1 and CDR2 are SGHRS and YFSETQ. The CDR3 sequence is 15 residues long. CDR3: CASSPDSSGANVLTF. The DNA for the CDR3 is TGTGCCAGCAGTCCTGACAGTTCTGGGGCCAACGTCCTGACTTTC.

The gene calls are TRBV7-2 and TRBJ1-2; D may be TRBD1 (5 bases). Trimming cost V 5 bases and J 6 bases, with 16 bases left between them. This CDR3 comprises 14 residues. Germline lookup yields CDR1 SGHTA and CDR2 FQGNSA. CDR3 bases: TGTGCCAGCAGCACGGGGGGGGGACGGGATGGCTACACCTTC. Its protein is CASSTGGGRDGYTF.

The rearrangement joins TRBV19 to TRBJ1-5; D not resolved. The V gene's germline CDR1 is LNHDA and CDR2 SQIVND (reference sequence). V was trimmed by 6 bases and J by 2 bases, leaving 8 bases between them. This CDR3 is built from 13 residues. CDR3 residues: CASRLGGNQPQHF. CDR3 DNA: TGTGCCAGTAGGCTTGGAGGCAATCAGCCCCAGCATTTT.

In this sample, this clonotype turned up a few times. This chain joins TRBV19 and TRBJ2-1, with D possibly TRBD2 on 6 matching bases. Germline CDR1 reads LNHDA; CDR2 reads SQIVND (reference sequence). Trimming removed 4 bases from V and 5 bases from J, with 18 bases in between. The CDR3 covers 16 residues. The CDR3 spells CASSTGLGRMDNEQFF. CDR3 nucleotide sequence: TGTGCCAGTAGTACGGGACTCGGGAGAATGGACAATGAGCAGTTCTTC. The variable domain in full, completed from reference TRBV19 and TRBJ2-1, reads DGGITQSPKYLFRKEGQNVTLSCEQNLNHDAMYWYRQDPGQGLRLIYYSQIVNDFQKGDIAEGYSVSREKKESFPLTVTSAQKNPTAFYLCASSTGLGRMDNEQFFGPGTRLTVL.

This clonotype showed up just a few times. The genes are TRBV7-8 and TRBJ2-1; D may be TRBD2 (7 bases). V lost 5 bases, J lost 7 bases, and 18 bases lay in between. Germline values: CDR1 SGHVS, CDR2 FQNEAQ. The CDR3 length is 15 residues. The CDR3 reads CASSLGLGGVNEQFF. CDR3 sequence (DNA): TGTGCCAGCAGCCTCGGACTAGGGGGTGTGAATGAGCAGTTCTTC.

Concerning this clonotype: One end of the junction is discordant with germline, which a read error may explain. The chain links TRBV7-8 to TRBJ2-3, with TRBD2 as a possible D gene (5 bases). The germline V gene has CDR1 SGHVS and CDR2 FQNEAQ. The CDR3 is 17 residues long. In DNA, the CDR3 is TGTGTCAGCAGCTTAAATCCCCGGGAAGGCTCCACAGATACGCCGTATTTT. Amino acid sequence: CVSSLNPREGSTDTPYF.